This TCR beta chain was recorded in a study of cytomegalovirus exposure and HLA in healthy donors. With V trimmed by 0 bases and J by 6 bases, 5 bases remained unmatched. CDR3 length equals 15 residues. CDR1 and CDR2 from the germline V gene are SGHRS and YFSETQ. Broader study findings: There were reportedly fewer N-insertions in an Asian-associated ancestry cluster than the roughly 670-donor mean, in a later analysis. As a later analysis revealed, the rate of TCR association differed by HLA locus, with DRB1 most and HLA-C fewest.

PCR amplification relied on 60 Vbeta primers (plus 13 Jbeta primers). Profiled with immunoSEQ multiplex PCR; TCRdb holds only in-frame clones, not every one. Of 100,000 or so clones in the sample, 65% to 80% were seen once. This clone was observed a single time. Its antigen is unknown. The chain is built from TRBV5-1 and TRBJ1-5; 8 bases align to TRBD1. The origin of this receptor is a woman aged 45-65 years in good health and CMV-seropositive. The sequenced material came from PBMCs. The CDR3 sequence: CASSLGAGGGQPQHF. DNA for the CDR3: TGCGCCAGCAGCTTGGGCGCAGGGGGCGGTCAGCCCCAGCATTTT.